These 29 T cell receptor beta chains originate from one sample sequenced in a study of shared clonotypes between healthy human individuals. The repertoire was sequenced with immunoSEQ multiplex PCR; TCRdb's copy has only in-frame clones and lacks some. The sample has about 480,000 clones, roughly 85% seen once; the top ten hold about an eighth. The sample was PBMCs. These receptors originate from a woman between 35 and 50 years old in good health. Some clones in this sample may be carry-over from other donors' samples.

J is TRBJ2-1 and V is TRBV30, with 9 bases fitting TRBD2. The germline V gene encodes CDR1 GTSNPN and CDR2 SVGIG (reference sequence). The CDR3 length is 15 residues. With V trimmed by 5 bases and J by 7 bases, 12 bases remained unmatched. CDR3 nucleotides: TGTGCCTGGGGTAGCGGGAGTGGGGGGTGGAATGAGCAGTTCTTC. This sequence encodes CAWGSGSGGWNEQFF.

In this sample, this clone turned up many times. This chain connects TRBV29-1 to TRBJ2-5; possibly TRBD1 for D (5 bases). Germline loops: CDR1 SQVTM, CDR2 ANQGSEA. V dropped 7 bases and J dropped 1 base, with 13 bases sitting between them. There are 13 residues in the CDR3. CDR3 DNA sequence: TGCAGCGCCAAAAGGGGAACCCAAGAGACCCAGTACTTC. It translates to CSAKRGTQETQYF.

The table lists this clone with many counts. The chain combines TRBV15 with TRBJ2-7; 10 nucleotides agree with TRBD1. Germline CDR1 LNHNV, CDR2 YYDKDF (reference sequence). CDR3 length: 16 residues. V shed 0 bases, J shed 4 bases, and the junction held 6 bases outside the gene matches. The CDR3 DNA reads as TGTGCCACCAGCAGAGACGTCCGGGACAGGGGATACGAGCAGTACTTC. This encodes CATSRDVRDRGYEQYF.

The CDR3 here is CASSTAGTGYEQYF. The CDR3 coding sequence is TGTGCCAGCAGCACCGCCGGGACAGGGTACGAGCAGTACTTC. The genes are TRBV7-2 and TRBJ2-5; 9 bases map to TRBD1. With the DNA end fitting TRBJ2-7 better, the J assignment may be wrong. The CDR3 totals 14 residues. Germline V gene lookup returns CDR1 SGHTA and CDR2 FQGNSA.

The rearrangement joins TRBV6-1 to TRBJ1-2; possible D gene TRBD1, 5 bases. Germline CDR1 reads MNHNS; CDR2 reads SASEGT. Trimming removed 3 bases from V and 3 bases from J, with 14 bases in between. The CDR3 loop spans 15 amino acids. In nucleotides, the CDR3 is TGTGCCAGCAGTGAGGGGCAGACCACTTACTATGGCTACACCTTC. This sequence encodes CASSEGQTTYYGYTF.

The chain has TRBV9 and TRBJ1-3, with a tentative D call TRBD1 (5 bases). The CDR3 is 17 amino acids. V gave up 0 bases and J gave up 6 bases, with 19 bases separating them. CDR1 and CDR2 (germline): SGDLS, YYNGEE. The CDR3 region is CASSVAGGPGTENTIYF. CDR3 DNA: TGTGCCAGCAGCGTAGCGGGTGGGCCAGGGACTGAAAACACCATATATTTT.

This clone appeared a few times. The chain carries TRBV7-2 and TRBJ2-3, with 10 positions matching TRBD2. The CDR3 runs to 17 residues. The V segment lost 2 bases and the J segment 5 bases; nucleotides outside the gene matches: 10. Germline V gene lookup returns CDR1 SGHTA and CDR2 FQGNSA. CDR3 DNA sequence: TGTGCCAGCAGCTTAAGCTCTAGCGGGAGACGTAAAGATACGCAGTATTTT. It yields the protein CASSLSSSGRRKDTQYF.

The J gene is TRBJ1-2, the V gene TRBV27, with TRBD1 identical over 8 bases. The CDR3 is made up of 13 amino acids. Germline V gene sequence: CDR1 MNHEY, CDR2 SMNVEV (reference sequence). Unmatched junction bases numbered 3, after V lost 6 bases and J lost 3 bases. CDR3: CASSLGQDYGYTF. CDR3 DNA sequence: TGTGCCAGCAGCTTGGGACAGGACTATGGCTACACCTTC.

The chain recombines TRBV28 with TRBJ2-7; the match to TRBD2 covers 9 bases. After removal of 6 bases from V and 3 bases from J, the junction contained 12 bases not matched to a gene. From germline, CDR1 is MDHEN and CDR2 SYDVKM. The CDR3 has 16 amino acids. The CDR3 spells CASRAGTSSYLYEQYF. The CDR3 region has the DNA TGTGCCAGCAGGGCCGGGACTAGCTCATATCTCTACGAGCAGTACTTC.

In DNA, the CDR3 is TGTGCCAGCAGCTTAGGGACAGGGGGACTAGTACGCCAGTTCTTC. It encodes CASSLGTGGLVRQFF. The chain couples TRBV7-8 to TRBJ2-1; 10 bases agree with TRBD1. V shed 1 base, J shed 13 bases, and the junction held 10 bases outside the gene matches. This CDR3 has 15 residues. Germline V lookup: CDR1 SGHVS, CDR2 FQNEAQ. The full variable domain, completed using reference TRBV7-8 and TRBJ2-1, is GAGVSQSPRYKVAKRGQDVALRCDPISGHVSLFWYQQALGQGPEFLTYFQNEAQLDKSGLPSDRFFAERPEGSVSTLKIQRTQQEDSAVYLCASSLGTGGLVRQFFGPGTRLTVL.

This rearrangement joins TRBV15 to TRBJ2-7, with D possibly being TRBD1 (5 bases). The CDR3 runs to 13 residues. V was trimmed by 0 bases and J by 7 bases, leaving 10 bases between them. Germline assignment: CDR1 LNHNV and CDR2 YYDKDF (reference sequence). In DNA, the CDR3 is TGTGCCACCAGCAGAGATGGGGCGAGGGAGCAGTACTTC. As protein: CATSRDGAREQYF.

The chain recombines TRBV30 with TRBJ2-3; D ambiguous. The CDR3 sequence is 12 residues long. Between the trimmed V and J ends, which lost 0 bases and 4 bases, there was a span of 5 bases. The V gene's germline CDR1 is GTSNPN and CDR2 SVGIG (reference sequence). The CDR3 DNA reads as TGTGCCTGGAGTGTAACCCCAGATACGCAGTATTTT. It is translated as CAWSVTPDTQYF.

This clone came up a few times. V and J are TRBV2 and TRBJ1-3; D gene ambiguous. The CDR3 totals 12 residues. Germline values: CDR1 SNHLY, CDR2 FYNNEI. The V and J ends lost 5 bases and 1 base respectively, with 3 bases between them. The CDR3 loop is CASSRSGNTIYF. CDR3 coding DNA: TGTGCCAGCAGTAGATCTGGAAACACCATATATTTT.

The chain recombines TRBV5-6 with TRBJ2-7, with TRBD1 identical over 8 bases. The CDR3 runs 13 residues. Germline-derived CDR1 and CDR2 are SGHDT and YYEEEE. After removal of 5 bases from V and 3 bases from J, the junction contained 4 bases not matched to a gene. The CDR3 region has the DNA TGTGCCAGCAGGAGGACAGGGATCTACGAGCAGTACTTC. It translates to CASRRTGIYEQYF.

This clone was seen repeatedly, ten times or more. The same CDR3 can be traced to other DNA sequences in this sample. The gene calls are TRBV28 and TRBJ2-3; tentative D call: TRBD2 (6 bases). The CDR3 runs 14 residues. V was pared by 5 bases and J by 1 base, with 10 bases between. The germline V gene has CDR1 MDHEN and CDR2 SYDVKM. In DNA, the CDR3 is TGTGCCAGCAGTCAGCCTAGCGGCACAGATACGCAGTATTTT. This translates into CASSQPSGTDTQYF.

V gene TRBV28 combines with J gene TRBJ2-3; 12 bases map to TRBD2. This CDR3 spans 19 amino acids. Germline values: CDR1 MDHEN, CDR2 SYDVKM. Trimming at V came to 5 bases and at J to 3 bases, leaving 15 bases not matched to a gene. CDR3 bases: TGTGCCAGCAGTCCCTCCCTCCGCGAACTAGCGGGAGGAACAGATACGCAGTATTTT. Its translation: CASSPSLRELAGGTDTQYF. Looking up the rest from reference TRBV28 and TRBJ2-3 gives the full variable domain: DVKVTQSSRYLVKRTGEKVFLECVQDMDHENMFWYRQDPGLGLRLIYFSYDVKMKEKGDIPEGYSVSREKKERFSLILESASTNQTSMYLCASSPSLRELAGGTDTQYFGPGTRLTVL.

This clone was detected only a few times. The genes are TRBV19 and TRBJ2-2; TRBD2 agrees at 8 bases. Germline CDR1 reads LNHDA; CDR2 reads SQIVND (reference sequence). The CDR3 totals 16 residues. V lost 3 bases to trimming and J lost 5 bases; unmatched junction nucleotides: 8. The CDR3: CASSMRSGRWTGELFF. The CDR3 region has the DNA TGTGCCAGTAGTATGAGGAGCGGGAGATGGACCGGGGAGCTGTTTTTT.

The genes are TRBV7-3 and TRBJ2-3; D gene ambiguous. The germline gives CDR1 SGHTA, CDR2 FQGTGA. Between the trimmed V and J ends, which lost 4 bases and 2 bases, there was a span of 22 bases. The CDR3 totals 18 residues. The chain's CDR3 is CASSSPLGIPTNTDTQYF. In nucleotides, the CDR3 is TGTGCCAGCAGCTCGCCCCTGGGGATCCCGACCAACACAGATACGCAGTATTTT.

The genes are TRBV29-1 and TRBJ1-2; D remains unclear. The CDR3 is 11 amino acids. Germline lookup yields CDR1 SQVTM and CDR2 ANQGSEA. The germline V and J ends were trimmed by 2 bases and 2 bases, with 3 bases remaining between them. Here the CDR3 DNA reads TGCAGCGTTGAACAGAACTATGGCTACACCTTC. Protein: CSVEQNYGYTF.

This clone has at least ten counts. The V call is TRBV28, the J call TRBJ1-5; weak D call: TRBD1 (5 bases). The germline V gene encodes CDR1 MDHEN and CDR2 SYDVKM. This CDR3 is 13 amino acids long. With 8 bases removed from V and 3 bases from J, the gap between germline ends came to 11 bases. CDR3 in amino acids: CASFGAFNQPQHF. The CDR3 DNA follows: TGTGCCAGCTTCGGGGCCTTCAATCAGCCCCAGCATTTT.

The chain joins TRBV5-1 to TRBJ2-5, with no clear D. The CDR3 is 13 amino acids. Germline-derived CDR1 and CDR2 are SGHRS and YFSETQ. V was cut by 4 bases and J by 2 bases, with 9 bases left in between. CDR3 sequence (DNA): TGCGCCAGCAGCAGGACCACACAAGAGACCCAGTACTTC. This codes for CASSRTTQETQYF.

This clone was seen ten or more times. J is TRBJ2-4 and V is TRBV27; no firm D call. Germline values: CDR1 MNHEY, CDR2 SMNVEV (reference sequence). There are 13 residues in the CDR3. With 0 bases removed from V and 1 base from J, the gap between germline ends came to 1 base. The chain's CDR3 is CASSLSAKNIQYF. CDR3 coding DNA: TGTGCCAGCAGTTTATCTGCCAAAAACATTCAGTACTTC.

With respect to this clone: Other DNA variants within this sample encode the same CDR3. The chain recombines TRBV18 with TRBJ2-2; no definite D call. The V end lost 0 bases, the J end lost 2 bases, and 1 base lay between the germline ends. The CDR3 is made up of 13 amino acids. In germline, CDR1 is KGHSH, CDR2 LQKENI. Here the CDR3 reads CASSPPNTGELFF. As DNA, the CDR3 is TGTGCCAGCTCACCACCCAACACCGGGGAGCTGTTTTTT.

The rearrangement joins TRBV30 to TRBJ1-1; 8 bases fit TRBD1. Germline CDR1 reads GTSNPN; CDR2 reads SVGIG (reference sequence). The CDR3 is 12 amino acids. The V segment lost 0 bases and the J segment 7 bases; nucleotides outside the gene matches: 1. The CDR3 here is CAWSVQGDEAFF. CDR3 sequence (DNA): TGTGCCTGGAGTGTACAGGGGGATGAAGCTTTCTTT.

In this sample, this clone turned up many times. The chain combines TRBV29-1 with TRBJ2-3; 8 bases map to TRBD2. This CDR3 spans 16 amino acids. Losses at the gene ends were 2 bases for V and 2 bases for J; bases not matched to a gene: 9. Germline values: CDR1 SQVTM, CDR2 ANQGSEA. CDR3 sequence (DNA): TGCAGCGTTGAACTGCATGCGGGAGGCCCCACAGATACGCAGTATTTT. It specifies CSVELHAGGPTDTQYF.

This sequence joins TRBV2 and TRBJ2-7; 9 positions match TRBD1. Germline CDR1 SNHLY, CDR2 FYNNEI. V was clipped by 8 bases and J by 6 bases; unmatched bases: 5. The CDR3 is 12 amino acids. The CDR3 sequence is CASRGQGGEQYF. Written as DNA, the CDR3 is TGTGCCAGCCGGGGACAGGGTGGCGAGCAGTACTTC.

The chain recombines TRBV7-8 with TRBJ2-1; weak D call: TRBD2 (6 bases). Looked up from germline, CDR1 is SGHVS and CDR2 is FQNEAQ. Trimming removed 6 bases from V and 9 bases from J, with 15 bases in between. The CDR3 spans 13 residues. Here the CDR3 reads CASSKQEGSEQFF. The CDR3, as DNA: TGTGCCAGCAGTAAACAGGAGGGCTCTGAGCAGTTCTTC. The whole variable domain, remainder taken from reference TRBV7-8 and TRBJ2-1, is GAGVSQSPRYKVAKRGQDVALRCDPISGHVSLFWYQQALGQGPEFLTYFQNEAQLDKSGLPSDRFFAERPEGSVSTLKIQRTQQEDSAVYLCASSKQEGSEQFFGPGTRLTVL.

This clone was seen at least ten times. V is TRBV7-3 and J is TRBJ2-1; D is perhaps TRBD2 (5 bases). Trimming shortened V by 1 base and J by 0 bases, and 13 bases separated the two germline ends. Germline V CDR1 and CDR2: SGHTA, FQGTGA. The CDR3 extends over 17 amino acids. This CDR3 is CASSLIPSADSYNEQFF. CDR3 coding DNA: TGTGCCAGCAGCTTAATACCCTCAGCGGACTCCTACAATGAGCAGTTCTTC.

This clone appeared a single time. This chain joins TRBV19 and TRBJ2-1; 8 nucleotides line up with TRBD1. The CDR3 is 14 residues long. The germline V gene encodes CDR1 LNHDA and CDR2 SQIVND (reference sequence). The V gene end was trimmed by 4 bases and the J gene end by 5 bases; junction bases not matched to a gene: 4. The CDR3 sequence is CASSSRDRNNEQFF. CDR3 nucleotide sequence: TGTGCCAGTAGTAGCCGGGACAGGAACAATGAGCAGTTCTTC.